The rows below give T cell receptor beta chains drawn from one sample of a study of shared T cell receptors in the human thymus. Sequencing was performed with immunoSEQ multiplex PCR; in TCRdb, only in-frame clones are kept and a portion is missing. The sample consists of more than 550,000 clones, 70% to 90% of them appearing once. These data also formed part of another study, on human thymus T cells.

Sequenced sample: thymocytes. The receptor source for this set is a girl younger than two with a congenital heart defect. CDR3s include the opening cysteine and the closing phenylalanine or tryptophan. D genes are given only for firm matches.

D: TRBD1
J: TRBJ2-6
V: TRBV6-1
CDR3: CASSALPGQGSAGANVLTF

D: TRBD2
J: TRBJ2-3
V: TRBV10-2
CDR3: CASRDGTSGGGVSTDTQYF

D: NA
J: TRBJ2-3
V: TRBV27
CDR3: CASSLWRGIPFTDTQYF

D: NA
J: TRBJ1-2
V: TRBV4-2
CDR3: CASSERAATGGYTF

D: NA
J: TRBJ1-6
V: TRBV6-5
CDR3: CASTPVGHNSPLHF

D: NA
J: TRBJ1-1
V: TRBV4-2
CDR3: CASSHFPRTEAFF

D: NA
J: TRBJ2-1
V: TRBV13
CDR3: CASSHPASQSPEQFF

D: TRBD1
J: TRBJ1-1
V: TRBV2
CDR3: CASSYPGQGATEAFF

D: NA
J: TRBJ1-1
V: TRBV7-2
CDR3: CASSLVYHPSPTEAFF

D: NA
J: TRBJ1-3
V: TRBV18
CDR3: CASSTGLAGNTIYF

D: NA
J: TRBJ1-5
V: TRBV4-1
CDR3: CASSQEDSRPQHF

D: NA
J: TRBJ2-1
V: TRBV9
CDR3: CASSPWWGKQGYDNEQFF

D: NA
J: TRBJ1-2
V: TRBV5-4
CDR3: CASSFLPPSTYGYTF

D: TRBD1
J: TRBJ2-7
V: TRBV27
CDR3: CASRTGQGREQYF

D: TRBD1
J: TRBJ1-2
V: TRBV6-4
CDR3: CASSERGRGYGYTF

D: TRBD1
J: TRBJ2-5
V: TRBV13
CDR3: CASSLGSRDRGLQETQYF

D: TRBD1
J: TRBJ2-5
V: TRBV11-3
CDR3: CASSLSGGVGETQYF

D: NA
J: TRBJ2-2
V: TRBV6-5
CDR3: CASMGTLRTGELFF